These 16 T cell receptor beta chains share one sample of origin, sequenced in a study of regulatory T cells in long-lasting Graves disease. Library construction for TCR beta used iRepertoire HTBI primers and Arm-PCR of CDR3 regions. A single record per CDR3 protein comes from TCRdb applying MiXCR to the multiplex PCR reads. The sample shows approximately 400,000 distinct CDR3 sequences, approximately 10% of them seen only once. Time point noted: newly diagnosed GD, antithyroid drugs for less than 3 months. RNA extracted from PBMCs served as the sequencing template. In addition, the sample was reused for a study of T cells in Graves' hyperthyroidism and ophthalmopathy.

The sample consisted of peripheral blood mononuclear cells (PBMCs), taken at new diagnosis, from a patient treated with antithyroid drugs. These TCRs come from a woman aged 18-35 years with Graves disease.

V and J are TRBV7-2 and TRBJ1-1, with a possible D match to TRBD1 (6 bases). V lost 7 bases and J 7 bases, leaving 25 bases between the germline ends. Germline-derived CDR1 and CDR2 are SGHTA and FQGNSA. The CDR3 runs 16 residues. In DNA form, the CDR3 reads TGTGCCAGCATCTCCCGGGAGTGGAGGGACATGGGTGAAGCTTTCTTT. Protein product: CASISREWRDMGEAFF. Full variable domain (outside the CDR3, taken from reference TRBV7-2 and TRBJ1-1): GAGVSQSPSNKVTEKGKDVELRCDPISGHTALYWYRQSLGQGLEFLIYFQGNSAPDKSGLPSDRFSAERTGGSVSTLTIQRTQQEDSAVYLCASISREWRDMGEAFFGQGTRLTVV.

Many counts were recorded for this clonotype. The chain couples TRBV20-1 to TRBJ2-5; D might be TRBD1 (5 bases). Germline CDR1 is DFQATT and CDR2 is SNEGSKA (reference sequence). The CDR3 sequence is 13 residues long. Trimming removed 6 bases at V and 5 bases at J, with 16 bases between. The CDR3 sequence is CSATGAGWETQYF. CDR3 nucleotide sequence: TGCAGTGCCACAGGTGCAGGGTGGGAGACCCAGTACTTC.

At least ten counts were recorded for this clonotype. The chain links TRBV6-1 to TRBJ1-5; D is unclear. Germline-derived CDR1 and CDR2 are MNHNS and SASEGT. V was trimmed by 11 bases and J by 4 bases, leaving 9 bases between them. The CDR3 totals 11 residues. CDR3 sequence (DNA): TGTGCCGCCGGTGATAATCAGCCCCAGCATTTT. This codes for CAAGDNQPQHF.

There are a few counts of this clonotype. The chain recombines TRBV7-9 with TRBJ2-5; TRBD1 matches at 7 bases. Unmatched junction bases numbered 4, after V lost 1 base and J lost 2 bases. CDR1 SEHNR and CDR2 FQNEAQ come from the germline V gene (reference sequence). The CDR3 length is 15 residues. CDR3 loop: CASSLGGTDQETQYF. The CDR3 nucleotides are TGTGCCAGCAGCTTAGGGGGGACAGATCAAGAGACCCAGTACTTC.

The chain employs TRBV4-1 and TRBJ2-3; 9 bases fit TRBD2. There are 15 residues in the CDR3. The germline V gene encodes CDR1 MGHRA and CDR2 YSYEKL. Trimming removed 6 bases from V and 2 bases from J; junction bases left unmatched: 6. This CDR3 reads CASRREGRATDTQYF. In nucleotides, the CDR3 is TGCGCCAGCAGGCGGGAGGGCCGGGCCACAGATACGCAGTATTTT.

At least ten counts were recorded for this clonotype. The chain is built from TRBV6-1 and TRBJ2-2; D not resolved. CDR1 and CDR2 from the germline V gene are MNHNS and SASEGT. The CDR3 has 17 amino acids. Trimming removed 6 bases from V and 8 bases from J, with 25 bases in between. The CDR3 loop is CASSKMVGPTRPGELFF. In DNA, the CDR3 is TGTGCCAGCAGCAAAATGGTGGGCCCAACGAGGCCGGGGGAGCTGTTTTTT.

The V gene is TRBV4-1, the J gene TRBJ1-4; TRBD1 aligns across 7 bases. Germline V lookup: CDR1 MGHRA, CDR2 YSYEKL. Trimming at V came to 1 base and at J to 5 bases, leaving 7 bases not matched to a gene. The CDR3 is 16 residues long. Here the CDR3 DNA reads TGCGCCAGCAGCCAAGGTCAGACAGGGTTGAATGAAAAACTGTTTTTT. Residues: CASSQGQTGLNEKLFF.

This clonotype was seen repeatedly, ten times or more. CDR3 nucleotides: TGTGCCAGCAGTTTCACTAGAGACACCGGGGAGCTGTTTTTT. Its protein product is CASSFTRDTGELFF. The rearrangement uses TRBV12-3 or TRBV12-4 and TRBJ2-2; perhaps TRBD2 as D (5 bases). CDR3 size: 14 residues. V lost 3 bases and J lost 3, with 8 bases in between.

The rearrangement links TRBV20-1 to TRBJ1-4; D remains unclear. The V end was cut by 6 bases, the J end by 1 base, with 12 bases between. The CDR3 consists of 14 residues. Germline V lookup: CDR1 DFQATT, CDR2 SNEGSKA (reference sequence). DNA for the CDR3: TGCAGTGCGGATGAACAGCTAACTAATGAAAAACTGTTTTTT. Its translation is CSADEQLTNEKLFF.

This clonotype was seen many times. The chain couples TRBV2 to TRBJ2-1; TRBD1 matches at 10 bases. The V segment lost 6 bases and the J segment 9 bases; nucleotides outside the gene matches: 11. Per germline, CDR1 SNHLY and CDR2 FYNNEI. This CDR3 is 15 amino acids long. The CDR3 DNA sequence: TGTGCCAGCAGGGACCGGACAGGGGGTCGGGGTGAGCAGTTCTTC. As protein: CASRDRTGGRGEQFF.

The chain recombines TRBV20-1 with TRBJ2-7; the match to TRBD2 covers 8 bases. The CDR3 is 14 amino acids. The V segment lost 0 bases and the J segment 3 bases; nucleotides outside the gene matches: 4. Germline V gives CDR1 DFQATT, CDR2 SNEGSKA (reference sequence). The CDR3 sequence: CSARESGRDYEQYF. CDR3 coding DNA: TGCAGTGCTAGAGAAAGCGGGAGAGACTACGAGCAGTACTTC.

In this sample, this clonotype turned up a few times. This chain links TRBV6-5 with TRBJ1-1, with D possibly TRBD1 on 5 matching bases. The V end lost 4 bases, the J end lost 7 bases, and 10 bases lay between the germline ends. There are 12 residues in the CDR3. From germline, CDR1 is MNHEY and CDR2 SVGAGI. This chain's CDR3 is CASSWGVGEAFF. CDR3 DNA sequence: TGTGCCAGCAGTTGGGGGGTAGGTGAAGCTTTCTTT.

This clonotype occurred many times. For the CDR3, the DNA is TGTGCCAGCAGTTTCGAAGAGACCCAGTACTTC. As protein: CASSFEETQYF. The chain joins TRBV6-2 or TRBV6-3 to TRBJ2-5; D is undetermined. Germline-derived CDR1 and CDR2 are MNHEY and SVGEGT. The CDR3 has 11 residues. V lost 4 bases and J 3 bases, leaving 3 bases between the germline ends.

At least ten counts were recorded for this clonotype. This chain links TRBV9 with TRBJ2-3, with D perhaps matching TRBD1 (5 bases). The ends were cut back, 6 bases at V and 0 bases at J, with 8 bases in the middle. The CDR3 has 13 residues. CDR1 SGDLS and CDR2 YYNGEE come from the germline V gene. The CDR3 DNA reads TGTGCCAGCACAGGGTCTAGCACAGATACGCAGTATTTT. Translating it yields CASTGSSTDTQYF.

This clonotype was counted between two and nine times. The V call is TRBV5-5, the J call TRBJ1-2, with D uncertain. The CDR3 covers 14 residues. Trimming cost V 2 bases and J 4 bases, with 12 bases left between them. Germline V gene lookup returns CDR1 SGHKS and CDR2 YYEKEE (reference sequence). The CDR3 reads CASSLEGNTYGYTF. The CDR3 nucleotides are TGTGCCAGCAGCTTAGAGGGAAATACCTATGGCTACACCTTC.

In this sample, this clonotype turned up a few times. The CDR3 reads CASSLDPAPRLSGNTIYF. CDR3 coding DNA: TGTGCCAGCAGCTTGGATCCTGCCCCTCGCCTTTCTGGAAACACCATATATTTT. This chain joins TRBV5-5 and TRBJ1-3; the D is unclear. The CDR3 spans 18 residues. Germline CDR1 SGHKS, CDR2 YYEKEE (reference sequence). Trimming shortened V by 0 bases and J by 1 base, and 17 bases separated the two germline ends. Using reference TRBV5-5 and TRBJ1-3 for the parts outside the CDR3, the full variable domain is DAGVTQSPTHLIKTRGQQVTLRCSPISGHKSVSWYQQVLGQGPQFIFQYYEKEERGRGNFPDRFSARQFPNYSSELNVNALLLGDSALYLCASSLDPAPRLSGNTIYFGEGSWLTVV.